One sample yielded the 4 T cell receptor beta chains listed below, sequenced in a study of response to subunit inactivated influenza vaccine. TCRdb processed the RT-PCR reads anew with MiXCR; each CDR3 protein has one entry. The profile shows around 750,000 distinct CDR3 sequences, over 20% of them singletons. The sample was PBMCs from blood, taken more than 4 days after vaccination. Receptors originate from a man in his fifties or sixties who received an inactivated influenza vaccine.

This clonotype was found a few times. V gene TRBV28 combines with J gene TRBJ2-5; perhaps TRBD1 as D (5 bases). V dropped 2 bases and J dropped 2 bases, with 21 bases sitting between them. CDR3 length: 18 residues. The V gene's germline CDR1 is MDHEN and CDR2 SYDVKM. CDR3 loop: CASSLKTQQWGDQETQYF. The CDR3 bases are TGTGCCAGCAGTTTAAAGACACAACAGTGGGGCGATCAAGAGACCCAGTACTTC.

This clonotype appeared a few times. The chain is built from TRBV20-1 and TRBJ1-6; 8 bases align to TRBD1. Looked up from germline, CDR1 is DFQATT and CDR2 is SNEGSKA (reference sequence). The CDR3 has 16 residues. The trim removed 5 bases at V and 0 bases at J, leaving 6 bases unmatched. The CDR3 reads CSAPGQGGSYNSPLHF. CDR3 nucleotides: TGCAGTGCTCCCGGACAGGGCGGCTCCTATAATTCACCCCTCCACTTT.

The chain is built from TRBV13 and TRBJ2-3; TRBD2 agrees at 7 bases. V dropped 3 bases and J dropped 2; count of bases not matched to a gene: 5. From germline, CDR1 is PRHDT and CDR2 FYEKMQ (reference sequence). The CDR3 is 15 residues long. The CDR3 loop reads CASSFGGLHTDTQYF. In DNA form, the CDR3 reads TGTGCCAGCAGCTTCGGGGGACTACACACAGATACGCAGTATTTT.

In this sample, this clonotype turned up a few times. The CDR3 loop is CASSQVFGTPILSGANVLTF. The CDR3 bases are TGCGCCAGCAGCCAAGTATTCGGGACGCCGATACTCTCTGGGGCCAACGTCCTGACTTTC. This rearrangement joins TRBV4-1 to TRBJ2-6; D tentatively fits TRBD1 or TRBD2 (5 bases each). Germline V gene data show CDR1 as MGHRA and CDR2 as YSYEKL. The CDR3 spans 20 residues. Trimming removed 1 base at V and 0 bases at J, with 19 bases between.